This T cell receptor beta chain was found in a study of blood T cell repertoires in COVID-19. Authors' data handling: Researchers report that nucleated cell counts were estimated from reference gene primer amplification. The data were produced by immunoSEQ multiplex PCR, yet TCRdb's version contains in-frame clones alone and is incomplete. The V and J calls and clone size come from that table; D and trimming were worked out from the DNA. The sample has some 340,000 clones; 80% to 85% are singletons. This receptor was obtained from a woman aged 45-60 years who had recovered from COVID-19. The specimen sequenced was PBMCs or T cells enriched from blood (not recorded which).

The CDR3 nucleotides read TGTGCCAGCAGCCTAAGGACTACTCCTTCTAACTATGGCTACACCTTC. Its protein is CASSLRTTPSNYGYTF. The chain combines TRBV7-9 with TRBJ1-2, with unresolved D. The ends were cut back, 5 bases at V and 0 bases at J, with 16 bases in the middle. Germline V gives CDR1 SEHNR, CDR2 FQNEAQ (reference sequence). The CDR3 runs to 16 residues.